One sample yielded the 18 T cell receptor beta chains listed below, sequenced in a study of cytomegalovirus exposure and HLA in healthy donors. 13 Jbeta primers and 60 Vbeta primers were used for the PCR. Method: immunoSEQ multiplex PCR; TCRdb's copy keeps in-frame clones and lacks some. The table has about 130,000 clones, just under 75% seen once. Sequencing was done on a sample of PBMCs. The receptors originated from a middle-aged man in good health and CMV-seropositive.

The genes are TRBV7-8 and TRBJ2-5; TRBD1 matches at 8 bases. With V trimmed by 0 bases and J by 4 bases, 4 bases remained unmatched. The CDR3 spans 15 residues. Germline V gene sequence: CDR1 SGHVS, CDR2 FQNEAQ. The CDR3 spells CASSLAGGQGETQYF. Written as DNA, the CDR3 is TGTGCCAGCAGCTTAGCGGGCGGACAGGGAGAGACCCAGTACTTC.

This clone was counted between two and nine times. V and J are TRBV5-6 and TRBJ2-2; a weak D match, TRBD2 (5 bases). CDR1 and CDR2 (germline): SGHDT, YYEEEE. V lost 0 bases to trimming and J lost 2 bases, with 11 bases between them. CDR3 length: 16 residues. CDR3 sequence (DNA): TGTGCCAGCAGCTTGGGGCTAGCAGTCAACACCGGGGAGCTGTTTTTT. This encodes CASSLGLAVNTGELFF. Looking up the rest from reference TRBV5-6 and TRBJ2-2 gives the full variable domain: DAGVTQSPTHLIKTRGQQVTLRCSPKSGHDTVSWYQQALGQGPQFIFQYYEEEERQRGNFPDRFSGHQFPNYSSELNVNALLLGDSALYLCASSLGLAVNTGELFFGEGSRLTVL.

The chain is built from TRBV10-3 and TRBJ2-5; 10 positions match TRBD1. The J call may be incorrect, as the DNA end agrees better with TRBJ2-7. CDR1 is ENHRY and CDR2 is SYGVKD in the germline V gene. This CDR3 has 17 amino acids. CDR3 protein: CAISDLGEGTGAYEQYF. CDR3 coding DNA: TGTGCCATCAGTGATTTGGGGGAAGGGACAGGGGCCTACGAGCAGTACTTC.

The chain joins TRBV5-1 to TRBJ1-1; D is unclear. This CDR3 contains 12 residues. Germline V gene sequence: CDR1 SGHRS, CDR2 YFSETQ. Trimming left V 2 bases short and J 3 bases short, with 5 bases between. The DNA of the CDR3 is TGCGCCAGCAGCTTCCAGGACACTGAAGCTTTCTTT. Translating it yields CASSFQDTEAFF.

The J gene is TRBJ1-4, the V gene TRBV7-9, with 9 bases that match TRBD1. The CDR3 runs to 15 residues. V dropped 5 bases and J dropped 3; count of bases not matched to a gene: 4. Germline V gene data show CDR1 as SEHNR and CDR2 as FQNEAQ (reference sequence). The chain's CDR3 is CASSPGTGPNEKLFF. CDR3 nucleotide sequence: TGTGCCAGCAGCCCCGGGACAGGGCCTAATGAAAAACTGTTTTTT.

This clone was seen once. The rearrangement uses TRBV6-1 and TRBJ1-5; D unresolved. This CDR3 is 15 amino acids long. Trimming shortened V by 4 bases and J by 4 bases, and 14 bases separated the two germline ends. Germline assignment: CDR1 MNHNS and CDR2 SASEGT. The DNA for the CDR3 is TGTGCCAGCAGTGGTGGTTCCCAGGTTAATCAGCCCCAGCATTTT. This codes for CASSGGSQVNQPQHF.

This clone was picked up one time. J is TRBJ1-5 and V is TRBV10-3, with TRBD1 as a possible D gene (6 bases). The CDR3 extends over 14 amino acids. The germline V gene encodes CDR1 ENHRY and CDR2 SYGVKD. Trimming took 5 bases from V and 0 from J, leaving 8 bases between them. The CDR3 region has the DNA TGTGCCATCAGTAGGACAGTTAGCAATCAGCCCCAGCATTTT. Translation: CAISRTVSNQPQHF.

The chain links TRBV6-6 to TRBJ1-1; tentative D call: TRBD1 (5 bases). The germline gives CDR1 MNHNY, CDR2 SVGAGI (reference sequence). Trimming shortened V by 2 bases and J by 9 bases, and 16 bases separated the two germline ends. The CDR3 totals 14 residues. This CDR3 is CASSYGGTVGKAFF. The CDR3, as DNA: TGTGCCAGCAGTTACGGAGGGACCGTTGGAAAAGCTTTCTTT.

The genes are TRBV12-5 and TRBJ2-7, with a possible D match to TRBD1 (6 bases). Germline lookup yields CDR1 LGHNT and CDR2 FRNRAP. This CDR3 has 16 amino acids. Deletions cut 5 bases from V and 4 bases from J, with 21 bases between. CDR3 nucleotides: TGTGCTAGTGGTCAAGACGGCAGGGGTCTGGGATACGAGCAGTACTTC. Amino acid sequence: CASGQDGRGLGYEQYF.

The chain carries TRBV6-5 and TRBJ2-5; a possible D gene is TRBD2 (5 bases). The end of the DNA is better explained by TRBJ2-7, so the J call may be wrong. This CDR3 comprises 14 residues. CDR1 and CDR2 (germline): MNHEY, SVGAGI. CDR3 in amino acids: CASSYSTGTYEQYF. The CDR3 DNA reads as TGTGCCAGCAGTTACTCGACGGGAACCTACGAGCAGTACTTC.

The chain carries TRBV5-1 and TRBJ2-1, with 9 bases aligning to TRBD1. The CDR3 spans 14 residues. Germline V gene lookup returns CDR1 SGHRS and CDR2 YFSETQ. V lost 4 bases, J lost 5 bases, and 4 bases stayed unmatched. Written as DNA, the CDR3 is TGCGCCAGCAGCCCAGGACAGGGGAACAATGAGCAGTTCTTC. As protein: CASSPGQGNNEQFF.

The chain links TRBV7-8 to TRBJ2-4; TRBD2 is a possible D gene (7 bases). V was cut by 5 bases and J by 9 bases, with 17 bases left in between. The CDR3 is 14 amino acids. Per germline, CDR1 SGHVS and CDR2 FQNEAQ. CDR3 in DNA: TGTGCCAGCAGCGCGATAGGGCGGGGGCCCATTCAGTACTTC. This gives the protein CASSAIGRGPIQYF.

The chain combines TRBV5-5 with TRBJ2-1; 7 bases line up with TRBD2. The length of the CDR3 is 17 residues. Germline V gene data show CDR1 as SGHKS and CDR2 as YYEKEE (reference sequence). After removal of 3 bases from V and 0 bases from J, the junction contained 9 bases not matched to a gene. CDR3 region: CASSWGVGGSSYNEQFF. The DNA for the CDR3 is TGTGCCAGCAGCTGGGGGGTCGGGGGGAGCTCCTACAATGAGCAGTTCTTC.

This clone was picked up a small number of times. The chain links TRBV2 to TRBJ1-2, with TRBD1 as a possible D gene (5 bases). V was shortened by 2 bases and J by 8 bases, with 15 bases between the two germline ends. The germline gives CDR1 SNHLY, CDR2 FYNNEI. The CDR3 covers 14 residues. The CDR3 loop reads CASSEYRFSRGYTF. The CDR3 DNA is TGTGCCAGCAGTGAATACAGGTTCTCTAGGGGCTACACCTTC.

V is TRBV28 and J is TRBJ2-2; a possible D gene is TRBD1 (5 bases). Germline loops: CDR1 MDHEN, CDR2 SYDVKM. CDR3 size: 15 residues. V was cut by 2 bases and J by 4 bases, with 11 bases left in between. CDR3 region: CASSLLGPGTGELFF. The CDR3 nucleotides read TGTGCCAGCAGTTTACTGGGGCCGGGCACCGGGGAGCTGTTTTTT. The variable domain in full, with the rest retrieved from reference TRBV28 and TRBJ2-2, is DVKVTQSSRYLVKRTGEKVFLECVQDMDHENMFWYRQDPGLGLRLIYFSYDVKMKEKGDIPEGYSVSREKKERFSLILESASTNQTSMYLCASSLLGPGTGELFFGEGSRLTVL.

The gene calls are TRBV2 and TRBJ1-6, with 11 bases aligning to TRBD1. Germline loops: CDR1 SNHLY, CDR2 FYNNEI. Trimming took 8 bases from V and 9 from J; bases not matched to a gene: 9. The CDR3 sequence is 15 residues long. The CDR3 loop reads CASLEGQGGSSPLHF. CDR3 DNA sequence: TGTGCCAGCCTTGAGGGACAGGGGGGAAGTTCACCCCTCCACTTT.

The chain employs TRBV7-9 and TRBJ2-3; TRBD2 matches 12 bases. CDR1 and CDR2 from the germline V gene are SEHNR and FQNEAQ (reference sequence). Unmatched junction bases numbered 8, after V lost 6 bases and J lost 4 bases. The CDR3 loop spans 16 amino acids. The CDR3 is CASSPGLAGMSDTQYF. CDR3 nucleotide sequence: TGTGCCAGCAGTCCAGGACTAGCGGGAATGTCAGATACGCAGTATTTT.

This clone has a handful of counts. This chain links TRBV2 with TRBJ1-1; TRBD1 matches 7 bases. The CDR3 runs 14 residues. Germline V lookup: CDR1 SNHLY, CDR2 FYNNEI. Trimming at V came to 6 bases and at J to 7 bases, leaving 11 bases not matched to a gene. CDR3 DNA sequence: TGTGCCAGCAGGGGTTTGACAGGGACCCGTGAAGCTTTCTTT. It codes for CASRGLTGTREAFF.